The TCR beta chain described here comes from a study of radiation and T cells in renal cell carcinoma. Overall study findings and caveats: Pretreatment tumor biopsies were lacking, so baseline clonotypes are unknown.

TCRdb's table, derived via immunoSEQ multiplex PCR, lists solely in-frame clones and lacks some. The data hold roughly 160,000 clones, with roughly nine tenths observed a single time. The length of the CDR3 is 15 residues. Germline lookup yields CDR1 SGHVS and CDR2 FQNEAQ. V was trimmed by 1 base and J by 2 bases, leaving 11 bases between them. Indicated time point: blood 4 weeks post-SBRT, at nephrectomy. The treatment is: 15 Gy SBRT to primary tumor, nephrectomy 4 weeks later. Nephrectomy followed 15 Gy stereotactic body radiation by 4 weeks. Radiation-treated patients gave blood at baseline, week 2 and week 4. Clear cell pathology was present in this patient's renal cell carcinoma. On this clone: What it binds is unknown.

The receptor's source is a woman aged 45-65 years with renal cell carcinoma. The genes are TRBV7-8 and TRBJ1-1; the D gene is possibly TRBD1 (5 bases). The sequencing used blood, collected from a patient whose treatment included radiotherapy and nephrectomy. For the CDR3, the DNA is TGTGCCAGCAGCTTAGTAGGGGCAAAAAACACTGAAGCTTTCTTT. This translates into CASSLVGAKNTEAFF.